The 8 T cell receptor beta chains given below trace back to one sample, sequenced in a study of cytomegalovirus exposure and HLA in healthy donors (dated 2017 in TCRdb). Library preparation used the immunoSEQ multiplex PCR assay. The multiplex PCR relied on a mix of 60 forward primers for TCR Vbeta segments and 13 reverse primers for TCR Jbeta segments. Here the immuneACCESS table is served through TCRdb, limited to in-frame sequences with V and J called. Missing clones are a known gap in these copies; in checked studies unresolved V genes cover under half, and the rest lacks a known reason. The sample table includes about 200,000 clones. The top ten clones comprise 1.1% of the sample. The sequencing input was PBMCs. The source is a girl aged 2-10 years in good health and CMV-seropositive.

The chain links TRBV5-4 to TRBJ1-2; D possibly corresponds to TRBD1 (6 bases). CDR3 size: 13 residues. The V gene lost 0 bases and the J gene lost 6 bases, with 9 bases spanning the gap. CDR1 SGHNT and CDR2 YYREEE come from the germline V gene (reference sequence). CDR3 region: CASSLAGAHGYTF. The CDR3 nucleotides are TGTGCCAGCAGCTTGGCAGGGGCTCATGGCTACACCTTC.

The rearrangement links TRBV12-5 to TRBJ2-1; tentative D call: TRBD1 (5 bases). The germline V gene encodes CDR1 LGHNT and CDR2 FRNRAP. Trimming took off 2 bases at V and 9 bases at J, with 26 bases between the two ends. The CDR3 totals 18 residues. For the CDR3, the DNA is TGTGCTAGTGGTTTGTCTTCGAAGGGGCGAAGGACGGTAGGTGAGCAGTTCTTC. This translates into CASGLSSKGRRTVGEQFF.

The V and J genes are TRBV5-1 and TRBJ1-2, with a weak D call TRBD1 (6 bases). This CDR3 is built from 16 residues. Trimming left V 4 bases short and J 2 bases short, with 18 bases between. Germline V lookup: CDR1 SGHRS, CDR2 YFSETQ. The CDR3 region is CASSPEPRTVNYGYTF. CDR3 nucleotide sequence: TGCGCCAGCAGCCCGGAACCTCGGACAGTCAACTATGGCTACACCTTC.

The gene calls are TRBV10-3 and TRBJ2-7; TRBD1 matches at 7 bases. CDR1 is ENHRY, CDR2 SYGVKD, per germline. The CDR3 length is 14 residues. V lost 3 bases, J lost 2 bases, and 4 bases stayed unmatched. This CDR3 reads CAISDAGTAYEQYF. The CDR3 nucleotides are TGTGCCATCAGTGACGCCGGGACAGCCTACGAGCAGTACTTC.

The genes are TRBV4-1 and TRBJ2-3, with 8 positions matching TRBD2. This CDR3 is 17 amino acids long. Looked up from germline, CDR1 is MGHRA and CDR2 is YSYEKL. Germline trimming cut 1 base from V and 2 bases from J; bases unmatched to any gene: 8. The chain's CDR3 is CASSQVVAGRVTDTQYF. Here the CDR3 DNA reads TGCGCCAGCAGCCAAGTCGTAGCGGGGAGGGTCACAGATACGCAGTATTTT.

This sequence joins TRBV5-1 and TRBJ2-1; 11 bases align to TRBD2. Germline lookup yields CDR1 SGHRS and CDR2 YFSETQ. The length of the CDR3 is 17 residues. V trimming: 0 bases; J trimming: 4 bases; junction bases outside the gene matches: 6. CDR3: CASSLAETSGKYNEQFF. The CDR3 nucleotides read TGCGCCAGCAGCTTGGCCGAGACTAGCGGGAAGTACAATGAGCAGTTCTTC.

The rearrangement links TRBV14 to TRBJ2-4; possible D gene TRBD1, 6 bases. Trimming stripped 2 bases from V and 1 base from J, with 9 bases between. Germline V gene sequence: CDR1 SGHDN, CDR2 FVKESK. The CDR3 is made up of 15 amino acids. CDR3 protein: CASSQQGSAKNIQYF. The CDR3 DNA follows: TGTGCCAGCAGCCAACAGGGGAGCGCCAAAAACATTCAGTACTTC.

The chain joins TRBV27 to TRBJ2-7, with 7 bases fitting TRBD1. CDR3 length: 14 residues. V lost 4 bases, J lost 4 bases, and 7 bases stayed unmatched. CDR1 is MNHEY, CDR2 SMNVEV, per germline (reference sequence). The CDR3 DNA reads TGTGCCAGCAGTTCATCCGGGACAGCATACGAGCAGTACTTC. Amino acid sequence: CASSSSGTAYEQYF.